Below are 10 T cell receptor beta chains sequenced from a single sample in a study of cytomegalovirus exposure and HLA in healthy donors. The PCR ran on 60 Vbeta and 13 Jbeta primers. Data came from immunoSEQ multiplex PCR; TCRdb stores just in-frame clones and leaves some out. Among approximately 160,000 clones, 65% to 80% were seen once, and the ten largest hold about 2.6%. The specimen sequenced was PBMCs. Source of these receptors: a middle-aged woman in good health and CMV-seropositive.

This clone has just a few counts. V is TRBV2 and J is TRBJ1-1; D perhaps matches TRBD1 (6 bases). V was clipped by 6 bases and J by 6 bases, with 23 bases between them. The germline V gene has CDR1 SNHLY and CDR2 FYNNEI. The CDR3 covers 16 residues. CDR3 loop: CASSPPGHKKDPEAFF. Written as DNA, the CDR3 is TGTGCCAGCAGCCCCCCGGGACATAAAAAAGACCCTGAAGCTTTCTTT.

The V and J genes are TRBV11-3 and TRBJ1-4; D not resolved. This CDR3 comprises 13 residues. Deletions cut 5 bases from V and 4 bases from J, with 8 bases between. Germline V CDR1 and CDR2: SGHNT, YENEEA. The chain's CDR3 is CASSVQNNEKLFF. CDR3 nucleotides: TGTGCCAGCAGCGTTCAGAATAATGAAAAACTGTTTTTT.

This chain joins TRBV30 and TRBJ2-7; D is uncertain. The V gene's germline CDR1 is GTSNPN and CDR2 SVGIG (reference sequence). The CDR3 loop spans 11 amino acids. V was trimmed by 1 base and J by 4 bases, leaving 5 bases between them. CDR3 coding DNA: TGTGCCTGGAGTGCTAGATACGAGCAGTACTTC. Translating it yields CAWSARYEQYF.

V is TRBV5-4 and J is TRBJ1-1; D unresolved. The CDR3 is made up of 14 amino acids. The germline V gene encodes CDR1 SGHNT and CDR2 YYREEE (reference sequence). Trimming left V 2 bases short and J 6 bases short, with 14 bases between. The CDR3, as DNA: TGTGCCAGCAGCTTTCTCGAGGTAACCGCTGAAGCTTTCTTT. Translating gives CASSFLEVTAEAFF.

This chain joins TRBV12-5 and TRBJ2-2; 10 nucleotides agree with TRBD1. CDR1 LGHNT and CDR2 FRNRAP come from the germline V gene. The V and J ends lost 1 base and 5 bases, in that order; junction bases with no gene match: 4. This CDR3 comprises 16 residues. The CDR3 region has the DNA TGTGCTAGTGGTTTGGGCGGGACAGGGGAGACCGGGGAGCTGTTTTTT. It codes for CASGLGGTGETGELFF. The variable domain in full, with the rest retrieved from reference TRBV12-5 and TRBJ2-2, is DARVTQTPRHKVTEMGQEVTMRCQPILGHNTVFWYRQTMMQGLELLAYFRNRAPLDDSGMPKDRFSAEMPDATLATLKIQPSEPRDSAVYFCASGLGGTGETGELFFGEGSRLTVL.

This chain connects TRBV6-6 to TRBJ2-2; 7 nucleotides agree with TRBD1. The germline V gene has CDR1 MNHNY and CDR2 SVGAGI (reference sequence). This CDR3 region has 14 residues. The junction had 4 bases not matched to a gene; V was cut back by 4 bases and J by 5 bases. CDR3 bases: TGTGCCAGCAGTTCTCTACAGGGGACCGGGGAGCTGTTTTTT. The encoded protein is CASSSLQGTGELFF.

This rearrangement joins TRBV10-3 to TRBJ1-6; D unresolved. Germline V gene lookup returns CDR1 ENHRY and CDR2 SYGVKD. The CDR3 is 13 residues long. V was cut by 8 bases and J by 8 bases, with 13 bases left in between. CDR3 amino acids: CAIGGLLDSPLHF. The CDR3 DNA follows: TGTGCCATCGGAGGCTTACTAGATTCACCCCTCCACTTT.

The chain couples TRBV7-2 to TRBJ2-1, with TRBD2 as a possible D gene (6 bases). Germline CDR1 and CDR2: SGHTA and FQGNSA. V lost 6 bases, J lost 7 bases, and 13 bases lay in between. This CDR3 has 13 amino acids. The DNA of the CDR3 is TGTGCCAGCAGGGACGGGAGTGCGAATGAGCAGTTCTTC. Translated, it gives CASRDGSANEQFF.

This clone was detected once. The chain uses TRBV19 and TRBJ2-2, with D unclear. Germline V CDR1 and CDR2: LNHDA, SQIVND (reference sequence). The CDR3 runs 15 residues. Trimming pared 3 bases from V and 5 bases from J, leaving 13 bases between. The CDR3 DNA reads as TGTGCCAGTAGTATGTGGATAGCTCAGACCGGGGAGCTGTTTTTT. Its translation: CASSMWIAQTGELFF.

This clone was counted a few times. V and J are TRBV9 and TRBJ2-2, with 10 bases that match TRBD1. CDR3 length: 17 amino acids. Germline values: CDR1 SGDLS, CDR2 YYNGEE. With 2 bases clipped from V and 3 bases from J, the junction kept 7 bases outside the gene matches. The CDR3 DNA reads TGTGCCAGCAGCGTGCCTAGACAGGGGGCGGACACCGGGGAGCTGTTTTTT. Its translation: CASSVPRQGADTGELFF.